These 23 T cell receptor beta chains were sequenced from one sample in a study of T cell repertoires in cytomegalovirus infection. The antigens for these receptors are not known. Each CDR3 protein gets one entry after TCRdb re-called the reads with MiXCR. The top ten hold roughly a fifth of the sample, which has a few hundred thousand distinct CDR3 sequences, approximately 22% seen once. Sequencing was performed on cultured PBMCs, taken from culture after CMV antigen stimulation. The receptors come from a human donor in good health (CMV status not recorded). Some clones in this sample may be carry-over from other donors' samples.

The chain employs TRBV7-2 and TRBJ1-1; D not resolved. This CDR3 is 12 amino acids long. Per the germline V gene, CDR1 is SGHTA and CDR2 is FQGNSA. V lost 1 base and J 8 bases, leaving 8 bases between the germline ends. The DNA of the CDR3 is TGTGCCAGCAGCTTAGGGGTCCAAGAAGCTTTCTTT. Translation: CASSLGVQEAFF. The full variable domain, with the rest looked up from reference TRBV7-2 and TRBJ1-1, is GAGVSQSPSNKVTEKGKDVELRCDPISGHTALYWYRQSLGQGLEFLIYFQGNSAPDKSGLPSDRFSAERTGGSVSTLTIQRTQQEDSAVYLCASSLGVQEAFFGQGTRLTVV.

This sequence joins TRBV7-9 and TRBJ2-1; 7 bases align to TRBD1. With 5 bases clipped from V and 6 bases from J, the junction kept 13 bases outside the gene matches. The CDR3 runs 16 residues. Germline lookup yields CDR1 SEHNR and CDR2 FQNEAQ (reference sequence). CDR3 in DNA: TGTGCCAGCAGCACACGACAGGGTGAAGGGACCAATGAGCAGTTCTTC. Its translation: CASSTRQGEGTNEQFF.

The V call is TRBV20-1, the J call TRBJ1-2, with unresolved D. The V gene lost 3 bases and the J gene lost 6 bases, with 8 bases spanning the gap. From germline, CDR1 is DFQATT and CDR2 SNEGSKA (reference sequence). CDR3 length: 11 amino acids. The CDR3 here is CSARGIDGYTF. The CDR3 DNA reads TGCAGTGCTAGGGGGATCGATGGCTACACCTTC.

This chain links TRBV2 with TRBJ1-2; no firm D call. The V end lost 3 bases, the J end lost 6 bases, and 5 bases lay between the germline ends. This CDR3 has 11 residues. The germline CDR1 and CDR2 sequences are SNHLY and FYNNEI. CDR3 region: CASSEEDGYTF. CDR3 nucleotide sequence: TGTGCCAGCAGTGAGGAGGATGGCTACACCTTC.

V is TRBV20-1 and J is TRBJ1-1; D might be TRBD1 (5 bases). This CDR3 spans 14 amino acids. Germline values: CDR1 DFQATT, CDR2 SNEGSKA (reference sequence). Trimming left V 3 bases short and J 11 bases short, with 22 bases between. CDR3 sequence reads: CSASLPGRGFGAFF. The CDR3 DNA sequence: TGCAGTGCTAGCCTACCGGGAAGGGGATTTGGGGCTTTCTTT.

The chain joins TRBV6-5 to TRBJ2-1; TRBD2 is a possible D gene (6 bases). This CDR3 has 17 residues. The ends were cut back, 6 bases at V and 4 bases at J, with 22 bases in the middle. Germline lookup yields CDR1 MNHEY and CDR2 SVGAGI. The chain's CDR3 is CASSRMGGDALYNEQFF. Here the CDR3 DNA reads TGTGCCAGCAGCCGCATGGGGGGAGACGCTTTATACAATGAGCAGTTCTTC.

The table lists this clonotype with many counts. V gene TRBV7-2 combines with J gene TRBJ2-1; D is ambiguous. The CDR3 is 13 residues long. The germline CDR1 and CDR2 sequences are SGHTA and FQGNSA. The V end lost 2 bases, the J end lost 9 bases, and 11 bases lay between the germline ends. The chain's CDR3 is CASSLKSRREQFF. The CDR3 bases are TGTGCCAGCAGCTTAAAGAGTCGACGTGAGCAGTTCTTC.

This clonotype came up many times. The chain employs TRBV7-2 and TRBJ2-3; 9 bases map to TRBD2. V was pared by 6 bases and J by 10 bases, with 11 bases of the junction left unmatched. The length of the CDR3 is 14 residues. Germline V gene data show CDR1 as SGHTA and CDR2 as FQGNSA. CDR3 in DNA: TGTGCCAGCAGTAACGGGACTAGCATTCTGTCGCAGTATTTT. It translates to CASSNGTSILSQYF.

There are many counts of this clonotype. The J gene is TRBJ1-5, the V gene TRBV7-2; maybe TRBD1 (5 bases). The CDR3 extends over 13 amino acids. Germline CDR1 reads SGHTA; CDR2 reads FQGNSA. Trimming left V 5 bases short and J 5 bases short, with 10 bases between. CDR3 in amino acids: CASSPTTDQPQHF. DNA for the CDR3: TGTGCCAGCAGCCCGACGACAGATCAGCCCCAGCATTTT.

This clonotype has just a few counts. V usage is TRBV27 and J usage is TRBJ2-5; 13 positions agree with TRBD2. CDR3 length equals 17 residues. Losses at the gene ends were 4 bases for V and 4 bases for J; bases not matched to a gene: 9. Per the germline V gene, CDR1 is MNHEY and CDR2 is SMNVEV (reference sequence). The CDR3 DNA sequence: TGTGCCAGCAGTTCGGGACTAGCGGGATTAGAGGGAGAGACCCAGTACTTC. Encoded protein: CASSSGLAGLEGETQYF.

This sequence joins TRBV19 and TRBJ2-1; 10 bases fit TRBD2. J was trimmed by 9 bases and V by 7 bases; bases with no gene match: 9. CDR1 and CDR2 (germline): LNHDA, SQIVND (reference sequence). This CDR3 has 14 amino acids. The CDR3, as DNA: TGTGCCAGTACCGGCGGACTAGCGGACTCTGAGCAGTTCTTC. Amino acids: CASTGGLADSEQFF.

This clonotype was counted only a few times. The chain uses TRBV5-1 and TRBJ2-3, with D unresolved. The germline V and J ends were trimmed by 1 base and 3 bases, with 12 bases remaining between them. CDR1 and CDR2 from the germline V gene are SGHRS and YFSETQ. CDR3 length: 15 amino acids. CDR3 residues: CASSLFRAGTDTQYF. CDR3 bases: TGCGCCAGCAGCTTGTTCCGGGCTGGAACAGATACGCAGTATTTT.

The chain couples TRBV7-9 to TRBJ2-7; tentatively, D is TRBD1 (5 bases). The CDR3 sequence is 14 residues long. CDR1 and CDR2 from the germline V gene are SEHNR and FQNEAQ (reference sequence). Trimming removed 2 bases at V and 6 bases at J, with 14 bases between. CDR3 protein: CASSLQGQTGEQYF. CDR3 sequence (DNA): TGTGCCAGCAGCTTACAGGGCCAAACGGGCGAGCAGTACTTC. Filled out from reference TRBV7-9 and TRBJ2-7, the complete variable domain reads DTGVSQNPRHKITKRGQNVTFRCDPISEHNRLYWYRQTLGQGPEFLTYFQNEAQLEKSRLLSDRFSAERPKGSFSTLEIQRTEQGDSAMYLCASSLQGQTGEQYFGPGTRLTVT.

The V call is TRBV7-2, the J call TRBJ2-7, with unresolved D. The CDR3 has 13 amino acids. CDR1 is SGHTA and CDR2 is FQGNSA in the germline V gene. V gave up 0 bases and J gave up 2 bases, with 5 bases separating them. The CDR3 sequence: CASSLAIAYEQYF. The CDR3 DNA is TGTGCCAGCAGCTTAGCGATCGCCTACGAGCAGTACTTC.

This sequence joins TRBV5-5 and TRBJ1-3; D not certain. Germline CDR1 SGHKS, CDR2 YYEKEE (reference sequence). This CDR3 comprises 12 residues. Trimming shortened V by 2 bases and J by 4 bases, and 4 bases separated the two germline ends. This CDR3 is CASSLQGNTIYF. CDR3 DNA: TGTGCCAGCAGCTTACAGGGAAACACCATATATTTT.

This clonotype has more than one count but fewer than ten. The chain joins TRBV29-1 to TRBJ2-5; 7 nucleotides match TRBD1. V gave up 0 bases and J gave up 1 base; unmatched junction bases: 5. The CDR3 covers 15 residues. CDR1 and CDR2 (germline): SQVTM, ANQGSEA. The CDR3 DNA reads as TGCAGCGTTGAAGAGCCCAGGGGGACCCAAGAGACCCAGTACTTC. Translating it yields CSVEEPRGTQETQYF.

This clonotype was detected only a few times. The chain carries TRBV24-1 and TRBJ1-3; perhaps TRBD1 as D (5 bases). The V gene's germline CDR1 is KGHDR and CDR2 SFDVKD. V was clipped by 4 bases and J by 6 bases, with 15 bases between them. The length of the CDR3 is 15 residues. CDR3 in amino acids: CATSDPGTPENTIYF. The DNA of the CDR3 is TGTGCCACCAGTGACCCCGGGACGCCTGAAAACACCATATATTTT.

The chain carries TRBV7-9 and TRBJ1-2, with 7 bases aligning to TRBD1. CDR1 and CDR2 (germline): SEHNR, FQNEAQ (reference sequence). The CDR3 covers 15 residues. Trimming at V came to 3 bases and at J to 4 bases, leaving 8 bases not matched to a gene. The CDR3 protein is CASSFGQGGGYGYTF. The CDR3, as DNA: TGTGCCAGCAGCTTCGGGCAGGGGGGAGGCTATGGCTACACCTTC.

The CDR3 is CASSPPARAETQYF. The DNA for the CDR3 is TGTGCCAGCAGCCCCCCGGCCAGGGCGGAGACCCAGTACTTC. The V and J genes are TRBV7-9 and TRBJ2-5, with D perhaps matching TRBD1 (5 bases). In germline, CDR1 is SEHNR, CDR2 FQNEAQ (reference sequence). The CDR3 has 14 amino acids. Trimming removed 5 bases from V and 5 bases from J, with 15 bases in between.

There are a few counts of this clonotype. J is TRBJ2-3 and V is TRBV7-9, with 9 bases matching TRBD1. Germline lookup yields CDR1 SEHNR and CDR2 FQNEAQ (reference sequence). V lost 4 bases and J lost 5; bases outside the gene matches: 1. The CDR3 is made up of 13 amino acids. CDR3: CASSSTGGDTQYF. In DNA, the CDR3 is TGTGCCAGCAGCTCGACAGGGGGAGATACGCAGTATTTT.

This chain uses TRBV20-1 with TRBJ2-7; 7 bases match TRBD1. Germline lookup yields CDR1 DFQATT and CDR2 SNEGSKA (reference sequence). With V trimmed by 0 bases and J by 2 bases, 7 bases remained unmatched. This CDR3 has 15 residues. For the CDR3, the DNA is TGCAGTGCTAGAGAGCTGGAAGGGGGCACCTACGAGCAGTACGTC. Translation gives CSARELEGGTYEQYV.

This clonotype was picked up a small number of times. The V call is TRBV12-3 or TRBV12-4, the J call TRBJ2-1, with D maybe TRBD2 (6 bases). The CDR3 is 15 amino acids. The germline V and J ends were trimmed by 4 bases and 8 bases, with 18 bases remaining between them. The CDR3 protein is CASSSGTAFSDEQFF. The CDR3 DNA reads TGTGCCAGCAGTTCCGGGACTGCCTTTTCCGATGAGCAGTTCTTC.

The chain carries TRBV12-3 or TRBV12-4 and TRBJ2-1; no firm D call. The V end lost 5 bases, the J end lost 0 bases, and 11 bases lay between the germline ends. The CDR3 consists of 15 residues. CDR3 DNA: TGTGCCAGCAGTCCCGCCAGTTTCTCCTACAATGAGCAGTTCTTC. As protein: CASSPASFSYNEQFF.